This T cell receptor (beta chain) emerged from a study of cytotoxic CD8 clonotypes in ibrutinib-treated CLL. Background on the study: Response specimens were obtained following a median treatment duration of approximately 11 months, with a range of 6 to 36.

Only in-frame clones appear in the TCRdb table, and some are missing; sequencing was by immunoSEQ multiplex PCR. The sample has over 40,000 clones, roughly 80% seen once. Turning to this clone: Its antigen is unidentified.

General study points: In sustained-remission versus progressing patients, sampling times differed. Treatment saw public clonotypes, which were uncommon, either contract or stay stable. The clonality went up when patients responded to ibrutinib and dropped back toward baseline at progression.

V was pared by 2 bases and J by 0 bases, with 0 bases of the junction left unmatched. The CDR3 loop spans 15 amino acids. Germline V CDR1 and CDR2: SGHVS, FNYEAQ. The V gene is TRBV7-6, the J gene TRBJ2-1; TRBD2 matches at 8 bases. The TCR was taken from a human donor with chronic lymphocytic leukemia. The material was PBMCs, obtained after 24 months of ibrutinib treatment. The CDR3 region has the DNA TGTGCCAGCAGCTTAAGCGGGAGCTCCTACAATGAGCAGTTCTTC. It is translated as CASSLSGSSYNEQFF.